The rows below give T cell receptor beta chains drawn from one sample of a study of blood T cell repertoires in COVID-19. Generated by immunoSEQ multiplex PCR, the TCRdb table keeps only in-frame clones and is missing some. The sample records 200,000 to 250,000 clones, about 90% being singletons. Sequences were obtained from PBMCs or T cells enriched from blood (not recorded which). The receptors come from a woman aged 18 to 35 who had recovered from COVID-19. The CDR3 runs from the conserved cysteine through the conserved F or W. The D gene is left open where the match is weak. The size entry is marked missing in some rows and otherwise reads once, few, many or a size class.

size	V	J	D	DNA	CDR3
few	TRBV2	TRBJ2-5	NA	TGTGCCAGCAGCCCCGGACTACTCGGGGAGACCCAGTACTTC	CASSPGLLGETQYF
NA	TRBV5-6	TRBJ1-2	NA	TGTGCCAGCAGCTTGTTCCCGCCGGAGCAGTATGGCTACACCTTC	CASSLFPPEQYGYTF
NA	TRBV5-1	TRBJ2-7	NA	TGCGCCAGCAGCTCCTCGGAACAGACGGGGATCTACGAGCAGTACTTC	CASSSSEQTGIYEQYF
once	TRBV23-1	TRBJ2-7	TRBD1	TGCGCCAGCAGCCACGCCCGCAGGGACAGTCGACCTTACCCAAACTACGAGCAGTACTTC	CASSHARRDSRPYPNYEQYF
NA	TRBV11-2	TRBJ2-5	TRBD2	TGTGCCAGCAGCTCTAGACTAGCGGGGGGTTTGGAGACCCAGTACTTC	CASSSRLAGGLETQYF
NA	TRBV7-2	TRBJ2-5	NA	TGTGCCAGCAGCTTGGGTCTAGCGATAGAACAAGAGACCCAGTACTTC	CASSLGLAIEQETQYF
NA	TRBV25-1	TRBJ2-2	TRBD2	TGTGCCAGTCTCCCGGGGGGACCCACCGGGGAGCTGTTTTTT	CASLPGGPTGELFF
NA	TRBV20-1	TRBJ2-7	NA	TGCAGTGCTAGTTCCAGGGACGAGCAGTACTTC	CSASSRDEQYF
NA	TRBV19	TRBJ1-3	NA	TGTGCCAGTAGTATTCCGCCCTTGCGGAACACCATATATTTT	CASSIPPLRNTIYF
NA	TRBV29-1	TRBJ1-5	NA	TGCAGCGTTGCGGAGGCGGCGAGCAATCAGCCCCAGCATTTT	CSVAEAASNQPQHF
NA	TRBV9	TRBJ2-5	TRBD2	TGTGCCAGCAGCGTAGGCCTAGCGGGAACAAAGACCCAGTACTTC	CASSVGLAGTKTQYF
NA	TRBV7-9	TRBJ2-2	TRBD2	TGTGCCAGCAGTTACCCGGGAGAGCGGGGCGGGGAGCTGTTTTTT	CASSYPGERGGELFF
NA	TRBV5-5	TRBJ1-2	NA	TGTGCCAGCAGTTATAGACAGGACTATGGCTACACCTTC	CASSYRQDYGYTF
NA	TRBV5-4	TRBJ1-1	TRBD1	TGTGCCAGCAGCGTGGACAGGCTGGTAGCTTTCTTT	CASSVDRLVAFF
NA	TRBV21-1	TRBJ1-6	NA	TGTGCCAGCAGCAAAGCAGTTGGGACAGTCAATTCACCCCTCCACTTT	CASSKAVGTVNSPLHF
NA	TRBV7-9	TRBJ1-2	TRBD1	TGTGCCAGCAGCATCCGACAGGGGGCAGCTAACTATGGCTACACCTTC	CASSIRQGAANYGYTF
NA	TRBV28	TRBJ2-1	NA	TGTGCCAGCAGTCAGTTGGATGAGCAGTTCTTC	CASSQLDEQFF
NA	TRBV30	TRBJ2-7	NA	TGTGCCTGGCCGCTTTCAGGAGCTGAGGGCGAGCAGTACTTC	CAWPLSGAEGEQYF
NA	TRBV20-1	TRBJ2-1	NA	TGCAGTGCAAGTAGGGGGTGGGAGCAGTTCTTC	CSASRGWEQFF
NA	TRBV6-1	TRBJ1-2	TRBD1	TGTGCCAGCAGTGAATTCAGACAGGGCAGGTATGGCTACACCTTC	CASSEFRQGRYGYTF
NA	TRBV15	TRBJ2-5	TRBD1	TGTGCCACCAGCAGAGGGCAGGGGGCGATGAGACAAGAGACCCAGTACTTC	CATSRGQGAMRQETQYF
NA	TRBV20-1	TRBJ2-1	NA	TGCAGTGCTAGTGGGGACTTTTACAATGAGCAGTTCTTC	CSASGDFYNEQFF
NA	TRBV6-5	TRBJ1-1	NA	TGTGCCAGCAGCCCAGGGTCGAGGCTTGAAGCTTTCTTT	CASSPGSRLEAFF
once	TRBV10-2	TRBJ1-4	TRBD1	TGCGCCAGCAGTACCGGGACAGGGGCTAATGAAAAACTGTTTTTT	CASSTGTGANEKLFF
NA	TRBV2	TRBJ2-1	TRBD2	TGTGCCAGCAGTCAACTATACCTCGGGACTAGCGGTGAGCAGTTCTTC	CASSQLYLGTSGEQFF
NA	TRBV7-2	TRBJ2-7	TRBD2	TGTGCCAGCAGCTTACCGGGACTAGACCGTGGGGCGCAGTACTTC	CASSLPGLDRGAQYF
NA	TRBV5-1	TRBJ2-4	TRBD1	TGCGCCAGCAGCTTGGTACCCAGGGGGAACATTCAGTACTTC	CASSLVPRGNIQYF
NA	TRBV19	TRBJ1-2	NA	TGTGCCAGTAGTATTGACAGATTCTATGGCTACACCTTC	CASSIDRFYGYTF
NA	TRBV18	TRBJ2-5	NA	TGTGCCAGCTCACCGACCTCCCGGGAGGAGACCCAGTACTTC	CASSPTSREETQYF
NA	TRBV11-2	TRBJ2-1	TRBD1	TGTGCCAGCAGCTCCCGGACAGGGATGGGCAATGAGCAGTTCTTC	CASSSRTGMGNEQFF
NA	TRBV11-1	TRBJ2-7	TRBD1	TGTGCCAGCAGCCCGGACAGGGGCATCGAGCAGTACTTC	CASSPDRGIEQYF
once	TRBV28	TRBJ1-2	NA	TGTGCCAGCACCTTTTTACAGGGCGATGGCTACACCTTC	CASTFLQGDGYTF
NA	TRBV13	TRBJ1-1	TRBD1	TGTGCCAGCAGCCCGCCGACAGGGGGTCGGACTGAAGCTTTCTTT	CASSPPTGGRTEAFF
NA	TRBV19	TRBJ2-1	NA	TGTGCCAGTAGTATGGAACTAGGCGGCTACAATGAGCAGTTCTTC	CASSMELGGYNEQFF
NA	TRBV5-4	TRBJ2-7	NA	TGTGCCAGCAGCTTGTCCGCCCAGGTATCCTACGAGCAGTACTTC	CASSLSAQVSYEQYF
NA	TRBV18	TRBJ1-1	NA	TGTGCCAGCTCGGGGAGTGACGGGGGCACTGAAGCTTTCTTT	CASSGSDGGTEAFF
NA	TRBV6-5	TRBJ1-6	NA	TGTGCCAGCAGTTACGGGACAAAAGGATCACCCCTCCACTTT	CASSYGTKGSPLHF
NA	TRBV4-1	TRBJ1-2	TRBD1	TGCGCCAGCAGCCCGGGACAGGGAGGATATGGCTACACCTTC	CASSPGQGGYGYTF
once	TRBV4-3	TRBJ1-3	TRBD1	TGCGCCAGCAGCCAAGATATGACAGGGGCTCGGAACACCATATATTTT	CASSQDMTGARNTIYF
NA	TRBV6-1	TRBJ2-1	TRBD2	TGTGCCAGCAGTGCTGGGGCGGGGGGATCCTACAATGAGCAGTTCTTC	CASSAGAGGSYNEQFF
NA	TRBV4-1	TRBJ1-5	NA	TGCGCCAGCAGCCAACACAGGGTTGGCAATCAGCCCCAGCATTTT	CASSQHRVGNQPQHF
once	TRBV4-2	TRBJ1-1	NA	TGTGCCAGCAGCCAAGACCGTCTGAACACTGAAGCTTTCTTT	CASSQDRLNTEAFF
NA	TRBV27	TRBJ1-5	NA	TGTGCCAGCAGTTTATCTGCCAGTACGCCCCAGCATTTT	CASSLSASTPQHF
NA	TRBV19	TRBJ1-5	NA	TGTGCCAGTAGTGCGGGGTATCTTTCTCAGCCCCAGCATTTT	CASSAGYLSQPQHF
NA	TRBV28	TRBJ2-5	NA	TGTGCCAGCAGTTCAGGGCAGGGGCTGGAGACCCAGTACTTC	CASSSGQGLETQYF
NA	TRBV27	TRBJ2-7	TRBD1	TGTGCCAGCGGGGACAGAACACGCTACGAGCAGTACTTC	CASGDRTRYEQYF
NA	TRBV5-4	TRBJ1-2	TRBD1	TGTGCCAGCAGCACCGGAGGGGACAGTTTATTTGGCTACACCTTC	CASSTGGDSLFGYTF
few	TRBV19	TRBJ2-5	TRBD1	TGTGCCAGTAGTCCTACAGGGGACCAAGAGACCCAGTACTTC	CASSPTGDQETQYF
NA	TRBV3-1/TRBV3-2	TRBJ1-5	NA	TGTGCCAGCAGCCAAGCGCTAGATCAGCCCCAGCATTTT	CASSQALDQPQHF
NA	TRBV3-1/TRBV3-2	TRBJ1-5	NA	TGTGCCAGCAGCCAAGTCAGCGTAGAGGCGGATAGCAATCAGCCCCAGCATTTT	CASSQVSVEADSNQPQHF
NA	TRBV6-8	TRBJ2-1	TRBD1	TGTGCCAGCAGTTGGACAGGGCACCCCAATGAGCAGTTCTTC	CASSWTGHPNEQFF
NA	TRBV18	TRBJ1-1	NA	TGTGCCAGCTCACCATCAGGGAGGGACACTGAAGCTTTCTTT	CASSPSGRDTEAFF
NA	TRBV11-3	TRBJ1-3	NA	TGTGCCAGCAGCTTAACACGCTCTGGAAACACCATATATTTT	CASSLTRSGNTIYF
NA	TRBV6-5	TRBJ1-1	TRBD1	TGTGCCACCCGGGACAGTAACACTGAAGCTTTCTTT	CATRDSNTEAFF
NA	TRBV3-1/TRBV3-2	TRBJ2-1	TRBD1	TGTGCCAGCAGCCACGGCAGGGGGTTGATTTTTAATGAGCAGTTCTTC	CASSHGRGLIFNEQFF
NA	TRBV19	TRBJ1-2	NA	TGTGCCAGTAGTTCTCACTTTCGGGTCGCTAATGGCTACACCTTC	CASSSHFRVANGYTF
NA	TRBV11-2	TRBJ1-5	NA	TGTGCCAGCAGCTTAGAACCAGCCCGGGTACGTCAGCCCCAGCATTTT	CASSLEPARVRQPQHF
NA	TRBV3-1/TRBV3-2	TRBJ2-5	TRBD2	TGTGCCAGCAGCCACGGACTAGCGGGACAAGAGACCCAGTACTTC	CASSHGLAGQETQYF
NA	TRBV13	TRBJ1-1	TRBD1	TGTGCCAGCAGCTTTAACAGGGGGATTGCTGAAGCTTTCTTT	CASSFNRGIAEAFF